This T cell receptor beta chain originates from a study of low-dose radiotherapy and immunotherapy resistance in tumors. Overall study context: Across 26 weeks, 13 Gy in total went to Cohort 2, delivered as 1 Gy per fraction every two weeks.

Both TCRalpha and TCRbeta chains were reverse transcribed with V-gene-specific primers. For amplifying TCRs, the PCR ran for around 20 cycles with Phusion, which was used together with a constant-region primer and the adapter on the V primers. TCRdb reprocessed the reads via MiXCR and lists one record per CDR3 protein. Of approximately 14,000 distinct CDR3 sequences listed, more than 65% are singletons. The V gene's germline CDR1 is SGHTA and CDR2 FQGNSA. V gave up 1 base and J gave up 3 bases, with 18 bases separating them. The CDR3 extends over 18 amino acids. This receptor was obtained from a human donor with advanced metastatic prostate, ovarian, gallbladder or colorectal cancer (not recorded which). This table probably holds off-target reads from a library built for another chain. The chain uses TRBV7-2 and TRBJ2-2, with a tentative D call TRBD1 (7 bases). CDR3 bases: TGTGCCAGCAGCTTAGGTCTCGCCGGGGGACAGTACACCGGGGAGCTGTTTTTT. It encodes CASSLGLAGGQYTGELFF.